A selection of T cell receptor beta chains follows, all from one sample in a study of cytomegalovirus exposure and HLA in healthy donors. Sequencing used immunoSEQ multiplex PCR; TCRdb keeps in-frame clones, though not all of them. The data hold approximately 150,000 clones, with around 57% observed a single time. The source material was PBMCs. Receptors originate from a male donor in good health and CMV-seronegative. Each CDR3 is given with its conserved first and last residue. D genes are given only for firm matches. A clone size is listed for some rows: how often the clone was seen (once, few, many), or a class if it is expanded.

J	V	D	size	CDR3	DNA
TRBJ2-7	TRBV6-5	TRBD1	.	CASRITGQNYEQYF	TGTGCCAGCAGGATTACGGGACAGAACTACGAGCAGTACTTC
TRBJ2-7	TRBV27	TRBD2	.	CASKILAGGAYEQYF	TGTGCCAGCAAAATCCTAGCGGGGGGAGCTTACGAGCAGTACTTC
TRBJ2-3	TRBV5-1	TRBD2	few	CASSLEGRGQYF	TGCGCCAGCAGCTTGGAAGGGAGGGGGCAGTATTTT
TRBJ2-1	TRBV19	TRBD2	few	CASRWRGGMNEQFF	TGTGCCAGTAGGTGGCGGGGGGGTATGAATGAGCAGTTCTTC
TRBJ1-5	TRBV6-6	.	few	CASSYRGGNQPQHF	TGTGCCAGCAGTTACAGGGGCGGCAATCAGCCCCAGCATTTT
TRBJ2-7	TRBV27	TRBD1	.	CASSLDRVGGEQYF	TGTGCCAGCAGTTTAGACAGGGTTGGGGGCGAGCAGTACTTC
TRBJ2-7	TRBV6-5	TRBD1	.	CASRPTGGLHEQYF	TGTGCCAGCCGCCCGACAGGGGGACTCCACGAGCAGTACTTC
TRBJ1-1	TRBV21-1	.	.	CASSKVGQGGTEAFF	TGTGCCAGCAGCAAAGTGGGACAGGGAGGCACTGAAGCTTTCTTT
TRBJ1-3	TRBV5-4	TRBD1	.	CASSKQGERGNTIYF	TGTGCCAGCAGCAAACAGGGGGAACGTGGAAACACCATATATTTT
TRBJ1-2	TRBV19	.	once	CASHLGVGEGGYPF	TGTGCCAGTCACCTTGGGGTAGGGGAAGGTGGCTACCCCTTC
TRBJ1-6	TRBV9	TRBD1	few	CASSVAGTGGQSPLHF	TGTGCCAGCAGCGTAGCCGGGACAGGGGGACAGTCACCCCTCCACTTT
TRBJ2-5	TRBV27	.	.	CASSDQGRETQYF	TGTGCCAGCAGCGACCAGGGTCGGGAGACCCAGTACTTC
TRBJ2-1	TRBV9	TRBD1	.	CASSTRQGSYNEQFF	TGTGCCAGCAGCACCCGACAGGGGTCCTACAATGAGCAGTTCTTC
TRBJ2-7	TRBV5-1	TRBD1	.	CASSLVGTGDYEQYF	TGCGCCAGCAGCTTGGTAGGGACAGGGGACTACGAGCAGTACTTC
TRBJ1-1	TRBV29-1	.	.	CSVGVTGVGKNTEAFF	TGCAGCGTGGGAGTGACAGGTGTTGGGAAGAACACTGAAGCTTTCTTT
TRBJ1-5	TRBV5-8	.	.	CASSQTRGYNQPQHF	TGTGCCAGCAGCCAAACAAGGGGGTACAATCAGCCCCAGCATTTT
TRBJ2-7	TRBV19	.	.	CASSIDGQNYEQYF	TGTGCCAGTAGTATAGACGGACAGAACTACGAGCAGTACTTC
TRBJ1-5	TRBV6-6	TRBD1	.	CASSRDRTYQPQHF	TGTGCCAGCAGTCGGGACAGAACCTATCAGCCCCAGCATTTT
TRBJ1-2	TRBV5-4	.	once	CASSLPGVGYGYTF	TGTGCCAGCAGCTTGCCCGGGGTCGGGTATGGCTACACCTTC
TRBJ2-5	TRBV28	.	.	CASSFPDSVQETQYF	TGTGCCAGCAGTTTTCCGGACAGCGTCCAAGAGACCCAGTACTTC
TRBJ2-3	TRBV2	TRBD2	.	CASSQAGGRDTQYF	TGTGCCAGCAGTCAGGCGGGGGGGCGTGATACGCAGTATTTT
TRBJ2-3	TRBV5-1	TRBD2	.	CASSQGLAGDTQYF	TGCGCCAGCAGCCAGGGACTAGCGGGGGATACGCAGTATTTT
TRBJ1-2	TRBV9	TRBD1	.	CASGHTGGDYGYTF	TGTGCCAGCGGCCACACAGGGGGAGACTATGGCTACACCTTC
TRBJ1-5	TRBV9	.	.	CASSERQGGQPQHF	TGTGCCAGCAGCGAGAGACAAGGTGGGCAGCCCCAGCATTTT
TRBJ2-3	TRBV5-4	.	.	CASSEPGILTSTDTQYF	TGTGCCAGCAGCGAGCCAGGGATACTAACTAGCACAGATACGCAGTATTTT
TRBJ1-2	TRBV16	.	.	CASSQPFGGINYGYTF	TGTGCCAGCAGCCAACCTTTTGGGGGGATTAACTATGGCTACACCTTC
TRBJ2-3	TRBV6-5	TRBD1	.	CASNRTGRTDTQYF	TGTGCCAGCAATCGGACAGGGCGCACAGATACGCAGTATTTT
TRBJ2-5	TRBV4-2	TRBD2	.	CASSQDTGTRGETQYF	TGTGCCAGCAGCCAAGACACCGGGACTAGAGGGGAGACCCAGTACTTC
TRBJ2-5	TRBV5-4	.	.	CASSTEQPDSSQETQYF	TGTGCCAGCAGCACAGAACAACCGGACAGTTCCCAAGAGACCCAGTACTTC
TRBJ2-4	TRBV5-1	TRBD1	few	CASSTGQTVNIQYF	TGCGCCAGCAGCACGGGACAGACAGTAAACATTCAGTACTTC
TRBJ2-7	TRBV19	.	.	CASSWAGADEQYF	TGTGCCAGTAGTTGGGCAGGGGCGGACGAGCAGTACTTC
TRBJ2-1	TRBV9	TRBD1	.	CASSPGDRVHEQFF	TGTGCCAGCAGCCCCGGGGACAGGGTCCATGAGCAGTTCTTC
TRBJ1-5	TRBV19	TRBD1	.	CASSRRGQGGTYSNQPQHF	TGTGCCAGTAGTAGACGTGGACAGGGGGGAACTTATAGCAATCAGCCCCAGCATTTT
TRBJ1-6	TRBV4-3	TRBD1	few	CASSQEPTGGAYNSPLHF	TGCGCCAGCAGCCAAGAGCCGACAGGGGGCGCCTATAATTCACCCCTCCACTTT
TRBJ1-6	TRBV5-1	TRBD1	.	CASSTEIDRADNSPLHF	TGCGCCAGCAGCACCGAGATCGACAGGGCAGACAATTCACCCCTCCACTTT
TRBJ2-7	TRBV5-4	TRBD1	.	CASSPGGQGLYEQYF	TGTGCCAGCAGCCCCGGGGGACAGGGCCTATACGAGCAGTACTTC
TRBJ2-3	TRBV6-1	TRBD2	.	CASSAGSGTPSTDTQYF	TGTGCCAGCAGTGCGGGTAGCGGGACCCCTAGCACAGATACGCAGTATTTT
TRBJ1-6	TRBV6-1	.	.	CAPTARGRSPLHF	TGTGCCCCCACTGCTCGTGGGCGTTCACCCCTCCACTTT
TRBJ2-7	TRBV21-1	.	once	CASIPGQGRYEQYF	TGTGCCAGCATCCCGGGACAGGGTCGTTACGAGCAGTACTTC
TRBJ1-6	TRBV6-6	.	.	CASSFGQDNSPLHF	TGTGCCAGCAGTTTTGGGCAGGATAATTCACCCCTCCACTTT